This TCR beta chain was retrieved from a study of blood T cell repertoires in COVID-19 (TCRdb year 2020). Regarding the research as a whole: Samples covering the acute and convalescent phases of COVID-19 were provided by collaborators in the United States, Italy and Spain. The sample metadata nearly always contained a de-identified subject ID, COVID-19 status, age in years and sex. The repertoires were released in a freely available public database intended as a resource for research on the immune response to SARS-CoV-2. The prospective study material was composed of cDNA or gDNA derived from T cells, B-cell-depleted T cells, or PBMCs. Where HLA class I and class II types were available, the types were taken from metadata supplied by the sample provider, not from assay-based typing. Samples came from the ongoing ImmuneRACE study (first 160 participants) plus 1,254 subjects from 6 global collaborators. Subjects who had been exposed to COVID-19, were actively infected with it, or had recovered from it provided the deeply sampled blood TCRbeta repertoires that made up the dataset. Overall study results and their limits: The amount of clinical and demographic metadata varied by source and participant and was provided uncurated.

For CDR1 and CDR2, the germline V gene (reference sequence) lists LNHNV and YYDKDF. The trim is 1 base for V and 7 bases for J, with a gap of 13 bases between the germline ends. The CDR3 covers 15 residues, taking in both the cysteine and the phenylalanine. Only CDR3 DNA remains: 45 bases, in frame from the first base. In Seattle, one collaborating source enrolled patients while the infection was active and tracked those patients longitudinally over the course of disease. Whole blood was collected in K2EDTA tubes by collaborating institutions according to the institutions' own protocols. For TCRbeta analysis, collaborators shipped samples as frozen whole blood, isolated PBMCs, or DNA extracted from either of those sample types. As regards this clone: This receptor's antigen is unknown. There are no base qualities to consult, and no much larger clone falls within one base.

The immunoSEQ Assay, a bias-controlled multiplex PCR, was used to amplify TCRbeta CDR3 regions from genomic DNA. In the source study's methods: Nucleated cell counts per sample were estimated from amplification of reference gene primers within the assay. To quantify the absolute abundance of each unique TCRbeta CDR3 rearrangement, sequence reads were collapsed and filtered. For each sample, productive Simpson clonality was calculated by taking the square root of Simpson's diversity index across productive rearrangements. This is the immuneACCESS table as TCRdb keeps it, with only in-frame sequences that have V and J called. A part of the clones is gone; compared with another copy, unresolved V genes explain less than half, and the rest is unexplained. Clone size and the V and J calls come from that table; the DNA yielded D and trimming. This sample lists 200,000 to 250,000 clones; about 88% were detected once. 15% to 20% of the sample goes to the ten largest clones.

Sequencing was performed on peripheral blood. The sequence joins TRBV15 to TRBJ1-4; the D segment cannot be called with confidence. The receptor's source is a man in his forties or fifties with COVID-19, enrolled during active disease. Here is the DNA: TGTGCCACCAGCAGAGGAAGTACGGCGGCTGAAAAACTGTTTTTT. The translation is CATSRGSTAAEKLFF. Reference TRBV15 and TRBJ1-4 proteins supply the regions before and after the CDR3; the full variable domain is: DAMVIQNPRYQVTQFGKPVTLSCSQTLNHNVMYWYQQKSSQAPKLLFHYYDKDFNNEADTPDNFQSRRPNTSFCFLDIRSPGLGDTAMYLCATSRGSTAAEKLFFGSGTQLSVL.